This TCR beta chain was profiled in a study of blood T cell repertoires in COVID-19. Germline V lookup: CDR1 LNHDA, CDR2 SQIVND (reference sequence). The junction had 7 bases not matched to a gene; V was cut back by 1 base and J by 5 bases. The CDR3 length is 15 residues. The repertoire was sequenced with immunoSEQ multiplex PCR; TCRdb's copy has only in-frame clones and lacks some. The table lists fewer than 250,000 clones, 80% of them singletons, with around 7% in the top ten. This sequence was found in a woman aged 35 to 49 with acute COVID-19. Sequencing was performed on PBMCs or T cells enriched from blood (not recorded which). The chain has TRBV19 and TRBJ2-5; 7 bases align to TRBD2. This CDR3 is CASSIGSGGGETQYF. The CDR3 DNA follows: TGTGCCAGTAGTATAGGGTCCGGGGGAGGGGAGACCCAGTACTTC.